Listed here are 13 T cell receptor beta chains from one sample, sequenced in a study of T cells in Graves' hyperthyroidism and ophthalmopathy. Researchers took RNA transcripts and amplified the TCR beta CDR3 regions from them. During a first-round RT-PCR of the TCR CDR3, the HTBI primer set was used. From the multiplex PCR reads, TCRdb called clonotypes with MiXCR, one entry per CDR3 protein. The table lists roughly 530,000 distinct CDR3 sequences, about a sixth of them singletons. What was sequenced was blood. The receptors derive from a woman aged 18-29 years with Graves' ophthalmopathy.

The chain links TRBV6-6 to TRBJ2-3; 8 nucleotides line up with TRBD1. The CDR3 has 15 amino acids. Germline V lookup: CDR1 MNHNY, CDR2 SVGAGI (reference sequence). Unmatched junction bases numbered 7, after V lost 0 bases and J lost 8 bases. The DNA of the CDR3 is TGTGCCAGCAGTTACTCCCAGGGGGCCGCAGGTACGCAGTATTTT. It specifies CASSYSQGAAGTQYF.

This clonotype has just a few counts. The chain couples TRBV6-1 to TRBJ2-4; D is possibly TRBD1 (6 bases). CDR3 length: 13 amino acids. Germline V gives CDR1 MNHNS, CDR2 SASEGT. V dropped 10 bases and J dropped 7 bases, with 17 bases sitting between them. The DNA for the CDR3 is TGTGCCACCCTACCACAGGGTAGGAACATTCAGTACTTC. Its protein is CATLPQGRNIQYF.

V usage is TRBV15 and J usage is TRBJ1-6; 11 nucleotides match TRBD1. The V and J ends lost 4 bases and 10 bases, in that order; junction bases with no gene match: 9. Germline loops: CDR1 LNHNV, CDR2 YYDKDF (reference sequence). This CDR3 is built from 16 residues. The CDR3 region has the DNA TGTGCCACCAGCACCGTATCCGGGACAGGGGGATCACCCCTCCACTTT. Its protein is CATSTVSGTGGSPLHF.

This chain links TRBV19 with TRBJ2-2; 7 bases agree with TRBD1. After removal of 2 bases from V and 5 bases from J, the junction contained 2 bases not matched to a gene. In germline, CDR1 is LNHDA, CDR2 SQIVND (reference sequence). The CDR3 has 14 residues. The DNA of the CDR3 is TGTGCCAGTAGTATAACAGGGGAGACCGGGGAGCTGTTTTTT. It is translated as CASSITGETGELFF.

In its sample, this clonotype was seen many times. The chain's CDR3 is CASKFFGLADYNEQFF. For the CDR3, the DNA is TGTGCCAGCAAGTTTTTTGGACTAGCGGACTACAATGAGCAGTTCTTC. The chain has TRBV2 and TRBJ2-1; 10 nucleotides line up with TRBD2. This CDR3 contains 16 residues. V shed 7 bases, J shed 3 bases, and the junction held 9 bases outside the gene matches. Germline CDR1 reads SNHLY; CDR2 reads FYNNEI.

Ten or more counts support this clonotype. V gene TRBV30 combines with J gene TRBJ1-2; D unresolved. The germline V gene encodes CDR1 GTSNPN and CDR2 SVGIG (reference sequence). The CDR3 contains 8 residues. V was cut by 6 bases and J by 6 bases, with 2 bases left in between. The CDR3 DNA follows: TGTGCCTGCGATGGCTACACCTTC. Its protein is CACDGYTF. Full variable domain (missing parts from reference TRBV30 and TRBJ1-2): SQTIHQWPATLVQPVGSPLSLECTVEGTSNPNLYWYRQAAGRGLQLLFYSVGIGQISSEVPQNLSASRPQDRQFILSSKKLLLSDSGFYLCACDGYTFGSGTRLTVV.

This clonotype has at least ten counts. The chain recombines TRBV2 with TRBJ2-1; D may be TRBD1 (6 bases). Germline V CDR1 and CDR2: SNHLY, FYNNEI. V lost 3 bases, J lost 7 bases, and 16 bases lay in between. The CDR3 is 15 amino acids. The CDR3 bases are TGTGCCAGCAGTGACACCGGGACACCTTCTAATGAGCAGTTCTTC. This sequence encodes CASSDTGTPSNEQFF. Supplemented by reference TRBV2 and TRBJ2-1, the full variable domain reads EPEVTQTPSHQVTQMGQEVILRCVPISNHLYFYWYRQILGQKVEFLVSFYNNEISEKSEIFDDQFSVERPDGSNFTLKIRSTKLEDSAMYFCASSDTGTPSNEQFFGPGTRLTVL.

This clonotype was counted a few times. The CDR3 region is CSVVRGAMTDTQYF. The DNA of the CDR3 is TGCAGCGTTGTGAGGGGGGCCATGACAGATACGCAGTATTTT. The chain has TRBV29-1 and TRBJ2-3, with D perhaps assigned TRBD1 or TRBD2 (6 bases each). Germline CDR1 SQVTM, CDR2 ANQGSEA. The V gene lost 4 bases and the J gene lost 3 bases, with 14 bases spanning the gap. This CDR3 contains 14 residues.

This clonotype was counted ten times or more. The chain is built from TRBV5-1 and TRBJ2-2; possible D gene TRBD2, 6 bases. Germline assignment: CDR1 SGHRS and CDR2 YFSETQ. The CDR3 extends over 15 amino acids. V dropped 0 bases and J dropped 1 base, with 7 bases sitting between them. The CDR3 sequence is CASSLEEGNTGELFF. The CDR3 coding sequence is TGCGCCAGCAGCTTGGAGGAGGGGAACACCGGGGAGCTGTTTTTT.

There are a few counts of this clonotype. The chain combines TRBV20-1 with TRBJ1-2, with 9 bases lining up with TRBD1. V was pared by 0 bases and J by 7 bases, with 12 bases of the junction left unmatched. This CDR3 spans 16 amino acids. The germline V gene has CDR1 DFQATT and CDR2 SNEGSKA (reference sequence). CDR3 residues: CSARDLGTGSSFGYTF. CDR3 DNA sequence: TGCAGTGCTAGAGATTTGGGGACAGGGTCGTCCTTTGGCTACACCTTC.

The chain is built from TRBV5-4 and TRBJ2-2; 9 nucleotides match TRBD1. Germline CDR1 SGHNT, CDR2 YYREEE (reference sequence). This CDR3 comprises 17 residues. With V trimmed by 4 bases and J by 8 bases, 15 bases remained unmatched. The CDR3 region has the DNA TGTGCCAGCAGCCCCGCTACCGGGACAGGGCTGTGGGGGGAGCTGTTTTTT. It is translated as CASSPATGTGLWGELFF.

This clonotype appeared many times. J is TRBJ1-2 and V is TRBV3-1; 7 positions agree with TRBD1. The germline V gene has CDR1 LGHDT and CDR2 YNNKEL (reference sequence). The J segment lost 2 bases and the V segment lost 6 bases, leaving 6 bases of the junction unmatched. The CDR3 covers 14 residues. The CDR3 nucleotides read TGTGCCAGCAGAACAACAGGGGCGAACTATGGCTACACCTTC. Protein: CASRTTGANYGYTF.

This clonotype was counted between two and nine times. The rearrangement uses TRBV29-1 and TRBJ1-1; D remains ambiguous. This CDR3 is 13 amino acids long. CDR1 is SQVTM, CDR2 ANQGSEA, per germline. V lost 4 bases, J lost 1 base, and 10 bases lay in between. The CDR3, as DNA: TGCAGCGTTGCAACCGGAAGGAACACTGAAGCTTTCTTT. It encodes CSVATGRNTEAFF.